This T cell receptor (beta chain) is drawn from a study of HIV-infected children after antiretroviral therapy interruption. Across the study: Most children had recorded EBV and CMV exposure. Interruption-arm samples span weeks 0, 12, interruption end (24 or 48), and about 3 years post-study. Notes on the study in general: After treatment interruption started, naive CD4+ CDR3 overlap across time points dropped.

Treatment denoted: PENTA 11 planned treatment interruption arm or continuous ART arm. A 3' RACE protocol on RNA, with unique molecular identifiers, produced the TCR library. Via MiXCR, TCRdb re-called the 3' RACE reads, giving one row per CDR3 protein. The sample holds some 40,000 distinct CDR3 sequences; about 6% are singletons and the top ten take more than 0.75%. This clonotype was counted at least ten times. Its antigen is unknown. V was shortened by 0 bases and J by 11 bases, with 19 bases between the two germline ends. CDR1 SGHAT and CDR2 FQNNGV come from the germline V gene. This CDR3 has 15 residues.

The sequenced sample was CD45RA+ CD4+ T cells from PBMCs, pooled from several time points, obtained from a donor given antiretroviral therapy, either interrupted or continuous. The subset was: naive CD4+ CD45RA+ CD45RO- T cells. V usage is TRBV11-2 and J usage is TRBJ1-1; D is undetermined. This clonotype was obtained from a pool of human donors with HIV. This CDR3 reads CASSLDAAPSVSAFF. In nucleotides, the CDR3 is TGTGCCAGCAGCTTAGACGCAGCCCCCTCTGTATCGGCTTTCTTT. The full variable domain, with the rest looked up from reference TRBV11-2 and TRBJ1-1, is EAGVAQSPRYKIIEKRQSVAFWCNPISGHATLYWYQQILGQGPKLLIQFQNNGVVDDSQLPKDRFSAERLKGVDSTLKIQPAKLEDSAVYLCASSLDAAPSVSAFFGQGTRLTVV.